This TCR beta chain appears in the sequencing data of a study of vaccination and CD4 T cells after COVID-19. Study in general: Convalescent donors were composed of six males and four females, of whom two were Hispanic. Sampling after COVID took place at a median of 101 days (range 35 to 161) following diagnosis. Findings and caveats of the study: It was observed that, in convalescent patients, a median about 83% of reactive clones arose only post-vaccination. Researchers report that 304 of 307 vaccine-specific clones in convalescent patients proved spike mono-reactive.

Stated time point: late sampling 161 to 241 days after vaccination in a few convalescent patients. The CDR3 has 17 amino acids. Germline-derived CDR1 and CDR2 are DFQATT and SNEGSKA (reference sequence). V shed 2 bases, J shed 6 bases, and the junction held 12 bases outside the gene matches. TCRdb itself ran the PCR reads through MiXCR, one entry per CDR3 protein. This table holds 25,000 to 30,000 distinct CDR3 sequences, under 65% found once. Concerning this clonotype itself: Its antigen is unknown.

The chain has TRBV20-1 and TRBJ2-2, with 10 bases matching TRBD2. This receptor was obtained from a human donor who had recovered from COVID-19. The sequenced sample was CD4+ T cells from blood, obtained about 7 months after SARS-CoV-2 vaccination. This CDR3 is CSARQQSGTSVPGELFF. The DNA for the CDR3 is TGCAGTGCTAGACAACAATCCGGGACTAGCGTCCCCGGGGAGCTGTTTTTT.